This T cell receptor (beta chain) was recorded in a study of T-cell reconstitution after alpha-beta-depleted transplantation in children. This clonotype was recorded many times. Unique molecular identifiers were incorporated when the TCRbeta library was constructed. TCRdb recomputed calls from the PCR reads with MiXCR, one row per CDR3 protein. The data show about 200,000 distinct CDR3 sequences, with less than 15% seen just once and approximately 13% held by the top ten. Sample: PBMCs from the stem cell graft donor, taken from the stem cell graft. This sequence originates from a human donor who donated a stem cell graft to a child with acute lymphoblastic leukemia.

The CDR3 here is CASSSRGDFSYEQYF. The CDR3 DNA reads TGTGCCAGCAGCTCTAGGGGGGACTTCTCCTACGAGCAGTACTTC. The J gene is TRBJ2-7, the V gene TRBV7-8; perhaps D is TRBD1 or TRBD2 (6 bases each). The CDR3 sequence is 15 residues long. The V gene lost 4 bases and the J gene lost 0 bases, with 13 bases spanning the gap. Germline V gene lookup returns CDR1 SGHVS and CDR2 FQNEAQ. Full variable domain (missing parts from reference TRBV7-8 and TRBJ2-7): GAGVSQSPRYKVAKRGQDVALRCDPISGHVSLFWYQQALGQGPEFLTYFQNEAQLDKSGLPSDRFFAERPEGSVSTLKIQRTQQEDSAVYLCASSSRGDFSYEQYFGPGTRLTVT.